This T cell receptor (beta chain) was documented in a study of CXCR3-negative and CXCR3-positive naive CD8 T cells. Study-level results: CXCR3-expressing naive cells carried TRB CDR3s more hydrophobic than those of CXCR3-negative naive cells. CXCR3 levels fell partly with cryopreservation; most assays relied on fresh PBMCs.

Details on this clonotype: What it binds is not known.

Per the germline V gene, CDR1 is DFQATT and CDR2 is SNEGSKA (reference sequence). The CDR3 runs 15 residues. UMI-labeled 5' RACE yielded the TRB cDNA libraries. TCRdb re-called the 5' RACE reads and shows each CDR3 protein once, DNA omitted. The repertoire shows 100,000 to 150,000 distinct CDR3 sequences; the top ten hold approximately 0.54%. Sequenced: naive CXCR3+ CD8+ T cells from blood. Subset noted: CD45RO-CCR7+CD27+CD95- naive CD8+ T cells expressing CXCR3 (TNR3+). The receptor's source is a human donor in good health. Some clones in this sample may be carry-over from other donors' samples. The chain employs TRBV20-1 and TRBJ2-1. CDR3 region: CSARDGGGAYNEQFF.